Below are 2 T cell receptor beta chains sequenced from a single sample in a study of beta chain features in type 1 diabetes. Sequencing targeted expressed TCRB transcripts, as all isolated RNA had been reverse transcribed. The repertoire was sequenced with immunoSEQ multiplex PCR; TCRdb's copy has only in-frame clones and lacks some. The sample includes hundreds of thousands of clones, about a sixth of them seen just once. Sequences were obtained from naive CD4+ T cells from blood. The receptors derive from a man aged 18 to 35 in good health.

This clone was detected once. The V and J genes are TRBV7-2 and TRBJ1-6; 10 bases match TRBD1. The CDR3 runs to 15 residues. Germline CDR1 SGHTA, CDR2 FQGNSA. The trim removed 3 bases at V and 7 bases at J, leaving 3 bases unmatched. The chain's CDR3 is CASSLTDRGNSPLHF. The CDR3 DNA follows: TGTGCCAGCAGCTTGACGGACAGGGGGAATTCACCCCTCCACTTT. Combining the CDR3 with reference TRBV7-2 and TRBJ1-6 gives the whole variable domain GAGVSQSPSNKVTEKGKDVELRCDPISGHTALYWYRQSLGQGLEFLIYFQGNSAPDKSGLPSDRFSAERTGGSVSTLTIQRTQQEDSAVYLCASSLTDRGNSPLHFGNGTRLTVT.

The rearrangement uses TRBV6-5 and TRBJ2-5, with 10 bases aligning to TRBD2. The trim removed 4 bases at V and 14 bases at J, leaving 4 bases unmatched. In germline, CDR1 is MNHEY, CDR2 SVGAGI. CDR3 size: 11 residues. CDR3 residues: CASSFGLAAYF. CDR3 bases: TGTGCCAGCAGTTTCGGACTAGCGGCTTACTTC.